Listed below are T cell receptor beta chains from one sample, sequenced in a study of blood T cell repertoires in COVID-19. The method was immunoSEQ multiplex PCR; TCRdb's version includes in-frame clones alone and lacks a portion of them. This table has 100,000 or so clones, 75% to 90% appearing once. The sequencing sample was made of peripheral blood. The receptor set was obtained from a man in his sixties with acute or convalescent COVID-19. Each CDR3 is given with its conserved first and last residue. A D gene is named only where the DNA matches it firmly. Size values are once, few and many counts, or a class for expanded clones, and some rows have none.

d_gene	v_gene	j_gene	abundance	CDR3aa	CDR3nt
NA	TRBV19	TRBJ1-1	NA	CASSIRGLEAFF	TGTGCCAGTAGTATCAGGGGCCTTGAAGCTTTCTTT
TRBD1	TRBV10-3	TRBJ1-1	NA	CAISTSDRGRTEAFF	TGTGCCATCAGTACCTCGGACAGGGGAAGGACTGAAGCTTTCTTT
NA	TRBV12-3/TRBV12-4	TRBJ2-2	NA	CASRQISTGELFF	TGTGCCAGCAGACAGATAAGCACCGGGGAGCTGTTTTTT
NA	TRBV3-1/TRBV3-2	TRBJ2-7	NA	CASSQSRAGRTYEQYF	TGTGCCAGCAGCCAGAGTCGGGCGGGAAGAACCTACGAGCAGTACTTC
TRBD1	TRBV4-1	TRBJ2-7	NA	CASSPGLKGQVSYEQYF	TGCGCCAGCAGCCCGGGCCTTAAGGGACAGGTGTCCTACGAGCAGTACTTC
NA	TRBV19	TRBJ1-2	NA	CASTSGSFGYTF	TGTGCCAGCACTTCGGGAAGCTTCGGCTACACCTTC
NA	TRBV6-5	TRBJ1-5	once	CASSMDSTANQPQHF	TGTGCCAGCAGTATGGACAGTACTGCCAATCAGCCCCAGCATTTT
TRBD1	TRBV5-4	TRBJ1-2	once	CASSLGTGQYGYTF	TGTGCCAGCAGCTTGGGGACAGGGCAATATGGCTACACCTTC
TRBD2	TRBV2	TRBJ2-7	NA	CASGGGWTSGRGYEQYF	TGTGCCAGCGGAGGGGGGTGGACTAGCGGGAGAGGCTACGAGCAGTACTTC
NA	TRBV9	TRBJ2-3	NA	CASSVGGDHTDTQYF	TGTGCCAGCAGCGTAGGCGGGGACCACACAGATACGCAGTATTTT
TRBD2	TRBV19	TRBJ2-7	NA	CASSMVRTSGRASYEQYF	TGTGCCAGTAGTATGGTTCGGACTAGCGGGAGGGCCTCCTACGAGCAGTACTTC
TRBD1	TRBV6-5	TRBJ1-4	once	CASSYRGRFEKLFF	TGTGCCAGCAGCTACAGGGGGCGCTTTGAAAAACTGTTTTTT
TRBD1	TRBV19	TRBJ1-1	NA	CASSIAARPGQGKTEAFF	TGTGCCAGTAGTATAGCAGCAAGGCCTGGACAGGGTAAAACTGAAGCTTTCTTT
TRBD1	TRBV6-1	TRBJ1-1	NA	CASSEQGDREGAFF	TGTGCCAGCAGTGAGCAGGGGGACAGGGAGGGAGCTTTCTTT
NA	TRBV4-1	TRBJ1-5	NA	CASSQDAAGFDQPQHF	TGCGCCAGCAGCCAAGATGCCGCCGGGTTCGATCAGCCCCAGCATTTT
NA	TRBV19	TRBJ1-3	once	CASSIGHSFGNTIYF	TGTGCCAGTAGTATCGGACACAGCTTTGGAAACACCATATATTTT
NA	TRBV6-2/TRBV6-3	TRBJ1-1	NA	CASSSTGNTEAFF	TGTGCCAGCAGTTCAACGGGGAACACTGAAGCTTTCTTT
NA	TRBV9	TRBJ1-3	once	CASSPMGLSGNTIYF	TGTGCCAGCAGCCCGATGGGGCTCTCTGGAAACACCATATATTTT
NA	TRBV5-1	TRBJ1-1	NA	CASSPRMGAGTEAFF	TGCGCCAGCAGCCCAAGGATGGGGGCCGGCACTGAAGCTTTCTTT
NA	TRBV2	TRBJ2-1	NA	CASRGAGNEQFF	TGTGCCAGCAGGGGGGCCGGCAATGAGCAGTTCTTC
NA	TRBV4-1	TRBJ1-2	medium-sized	CASSPPLAPNYGYTF	TGCGCCAGCAGCCCTCCCCTAGCACCTAACTATGGCTACACCTTC
NA	TRBV28	TRBJ1-2	NA	CASSIPTGSYGYTF	TGTGCCAGCAGTATACCGACAGGCTCCTATGGCTACACCTTC
TRBD1	TRBV29-1	TRBJ1-2	NA	CSAAPDRDIYGYTF	TGCAGCGCAGCACCTGACAGGGATATCTATGGCTACACCTTC
TRBD1	TRBV5-6	TRBJ2-1	NA	CASSLMDRVTYNEQFF	TGTGCCAGCAGCTTAATGGACAGGGTCACCTACAATGAGCAGTTCTTC
NA	TRBV7-2	TRBJ2-3	NA	CASSLVGGSDTQYF	TGTGCCAGCAGCTTAGTGGGGGGATCCGATACGCAGTATTTT
NA	TRBV14	TRBJ1-2	NA	CASSQRGSYGYTF	TGTGCCAGCAGCCAAAGAGGGTCGTATGGCTACACCTTC